This entry describes one TCR beta chain. Its antigen remains unknown. Clones were read by immunoSEQ multiplex PCR, and TCRdb kept only the in-frame ones, dropping some. The data show 95,000 to 150,000 clones, about 90% seen once. The data originate from a study of cytomegalovirus exposure and HLA in healthy donors. The CDR3 is 12 amino acids. Per the germline V gene, CDR1 is SGHRS and CDR2 is YFSETQ. V was cut by 5 bases and J by 6 bases, with 11 bases left in between. General study points: One later analysis, an examination of the 100 to 150 validation repertoires, found that first-cohort TCR clusters tended to co-occur in them. Among the CMV-associated chains, three were confirmed in vitro as specific for CMV antigens. Both high specificity and high sensitivity reportedly marked the classifier's diagnosis of cytomegalovirus status.

Sequenced input: PBMCs. The V and J genes are TRBV5-1 and TRBJ1-2; a possible D gene is TRBD1 (5 bases). The source of this sequence is a woman between 18 and 29 years old in good health and CMV-seronegative. CDR3 nucleotides: TGCGCCAGCAGTACCGGGGGGGATGGCTACACCTTC. Its protein product is CASSTGGDGYTF.